This TCR beta chain was profiled in a study of blood T cell repertoires in COVID-19. In germline, CDR1 is LNHDA, CDR2 SQIVND (reference sequence). This CDR3 has 13 residues. V shed 10 bases, J shed 4 bases, and the junction held 7 bases outside the gene matches. The assay was immunoSEQ multiplex PCR, and TCRdb's table has in-frame clones only and misses some. The data contain 250,000 to 350,000 clones, roughly 88% of them seen just once; the ten biggest clones take up roughly 0.94%. The sample was peripheral blood. V is TRBV19 and J is TRBJ1-5; 7 bases fit TRBD1. The receptor was derived from a human donor with COVID-19, enrolled during active disease. The donor label of this sample is uncertain. The CDR3 loop reads CATGQAINQPQHF. CDR3 nucleotide sequence: TGTGCCACCGGACAGGCGATTAATCAGCCCCAGCATTTT.